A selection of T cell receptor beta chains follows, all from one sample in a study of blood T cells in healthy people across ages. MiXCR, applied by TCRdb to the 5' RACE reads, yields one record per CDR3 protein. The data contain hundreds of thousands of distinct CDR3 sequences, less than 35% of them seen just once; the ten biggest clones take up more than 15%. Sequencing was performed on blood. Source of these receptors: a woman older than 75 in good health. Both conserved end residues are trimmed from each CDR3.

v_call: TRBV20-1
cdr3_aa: SAPVGRRSGEQF

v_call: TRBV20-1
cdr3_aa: SGVVPGSIAAHTDAQY

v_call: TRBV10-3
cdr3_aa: AISDPEGQGVYNEQF

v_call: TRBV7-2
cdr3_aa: ASSLEGSGVPRTQY

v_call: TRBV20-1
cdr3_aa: SAQEVGNNLYEQY

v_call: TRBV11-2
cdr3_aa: ASSTSGRSTARPYKGEAF

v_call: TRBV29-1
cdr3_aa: SVKTGSEQY

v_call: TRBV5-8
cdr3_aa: ASSLVTVKAF

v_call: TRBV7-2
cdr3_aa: ASSLAVTGGGYGYT

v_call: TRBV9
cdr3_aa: ASSDGTSPTGAQY

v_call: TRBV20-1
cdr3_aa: SALGGGQETQY

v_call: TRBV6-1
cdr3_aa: ASSEGPGQIYEQY

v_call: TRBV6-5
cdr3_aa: TSSYRLLAGVPNEQF

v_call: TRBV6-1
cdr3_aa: ASSDIPGTGDLWGAF

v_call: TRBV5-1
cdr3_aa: ASSLYNGNTGELF

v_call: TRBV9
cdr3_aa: ASSAVSGTLEQDYT

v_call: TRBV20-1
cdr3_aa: SARGYASGIYNEQY

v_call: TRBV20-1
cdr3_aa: SARVGPGQGEYGHT

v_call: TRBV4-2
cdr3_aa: ASRPGNSGQETQY

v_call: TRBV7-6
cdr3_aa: ASSLRQPPPDTQY

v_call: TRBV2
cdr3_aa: ASMGDWNQPQH

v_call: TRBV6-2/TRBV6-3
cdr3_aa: ASSYEGANTGELF

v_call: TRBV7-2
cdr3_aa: ASSTPFNTQY

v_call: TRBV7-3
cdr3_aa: ASSLRPGEELF

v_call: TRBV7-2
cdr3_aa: ASSGPRGRSDGYT